This TCR beta chain was sequenced for a study of CD8 T cells in Susac syndrome. Findings and limits, study-wide: The study recognized that the number of individuals in its TCR sequencing and HLA analysis was relatively small.

RNA in amounts of roughly 0.5 to 1 ug was reverse transcribed with random hexamers. Amplification of TCR beta CDR3 spanned 54 Vbeta and 13 Jbeta via immunoSEQ multiplex PCR. TCRdb ran MiXCR on the immunoSEQ multiplex PCR reads and lists one entry per CDR3 protein. This sample has under 550,000 distinct CDR3 sequences, with approximately 89% found just once. In its sample, this clonotype was seen a few times. Its antigen is undetermined. V lost 5 bases and J 6 bases, leaving 12 bases between the germline ends. CDR3 size: 13 residues. Germline V gene data show CDR1 as MNHNS and CDR2 as SASEGT. Sequencing of TCR beta was performed on blood CD8+ T cells and on blood CD4+ T cells. Control patients had untreated stable or active relapsing-remitting multiple sclerosis by revised McDonald criteria.

The V call is TRBV6-1, the J call TRBJ2-3, with D possibly being TRBD1 (5 bases). Material: CD8+ T cells from PBMCs. The source is a human donor with multiple sclerosis. The CDR3: CASSTTERDTQYF. CDR3 nucleotides: TGTGCCAGCAGTACGACAGAGAGGGATACGCAGTATTTT.